These T cell receptor beta chains were read from a single sample in a study of blood T cells in healthy people across ages. A single record per CDR3 protein comes from TCRdb applying MiXCR to the 5' RACE reads. The sample lists roughly 1.9 million distinct CDR3 sequences; 35% to 50% were seen once. Input material: blood. These receptors originate from a human donor in good health. Both conserved end residues are part of each CDR3. D genes are given only for firm matches. The size entry is marked missing in some rows and otherwise reads once, few, many or a size class.

V,J,size,D,DNA,CDR3
TRBV24-1,TRBJ2-5,many,NA,TGTGCCACCAGTGATCCCGAGGGGGTAGAGACCCAGTACTTC,CATSDPEGVETQYF
TRBV18,TRBJ2-5,NA,NA,TGTGCCAGCTCACCAACGCCGTCGGAGACCCAGTACTTC,CASSPTPSETQYF
TRBV15,TRBJ1-1,NA,NA,TGTGCCACCAGCAGCCCAGAGATCCCTGAAGCTTTCTTT,CATSSPEIPEAFF
TRBV2,TRBJ2-1,NA,TRBD2,TGTGCCAGCACGTTGGGGACTAGCGGACACAATGAGCAGTTCTTC,CASTLGTSGHNEQFF
TRBV11-3,TRBJ1-2,few,NA,TGTGCCAGCAGCTCCCGACAGGCCGCATCTAGTGGCTACACCTTC,CASSSRQAASSGYTF
TRBV6-5,TRBJ1-2,few,NA,TGTGCCAGCAGTTCCCCAGGGACCTGTGGCTACACCTTC,CASSSPGTCGYTF
TRBV12-3/TRBV12-4,TRBJ1-4,NA,NA,TGTGCCAGCAACCACGGGTGGGGCTCAACTAATGAAAAACTGTTTTTT,CASNHGWGSTNEKLFF
TRBV7-2,TRBJ1-2,NA,NA,TGTGCCAGCAGCCCCGGGGGGCGGTCTAACTATGGCTACACCTTC,CASSPGGRSNYGYTF
TRBV5-5,TRBJ2-7,NA,NA,TGTGCCAGCAGCCCCCCCAGACAGACCTACGAGCAGTACTTC,CASSPPRQTYEQYF
TRBV3-1,TRBJ2-1,few,TRBD2,TGTGCCAGCAGCCTCCAGCGGGGGGGCCTAGATGAGCAGTTCTTC,CASSLQRGGLDEQFF
TRBV20-1,TRBJ1-5,NA,TRBD1,TGCAGTGCTAGAGATGTAAGGGACAGCATGGGGCAGCCCCAGCATTTT,CSARDVRDSMGQPQHF
TRBV11-2,TRBJ1-4,few,NA,TGTGCCAGCAGCCTCCAACCCGGGATAAGTGAAAAACTGTTTTTT,CASSLQPGISEKLFF
TRBV7-2,TRBJ2-5,NA,TRBD1,TGTGCCAGCAGCTTAGAGTTGGACAGGGTATGGATTCGAGAGACCCAGTACTTC,CASSLELDRVWIRETQYF
TRBV6-2/TRBV6-3,TRBJ2-5,NA,NA,TGTGCCAGCAGCTACGGGATAGCGGCCCCACAAGAGACCCAGTACTTC,CASSYGIAAPQETQYF
TRBV29-1,TRBJ1-2,many,TRBD1,TGCAGCGTGGGGCAGGGGGCTCATGGCTACACCTTC,CSVGQGAHGYTF
TRBV13,TRBJ2-3,NA,NA,TGTGCCAGCAGCAGTTGGCGGAGAGAACCGGCGGATACGCAGTATTTT,CASSSWRREPADTQYF
TRBV3-1,TRBJ2-7,NA,NA,TGTGCCAGCAGCTTAGGACAAAGCAGCTCCTACGAGCAGTACTTC,CASSLGQSSSYEQYF
TRBV5-1,TRBJ2-1,few,TRBD1,TGCGCCAGCAGCGAAACGGGACAGCTAAGGGATGAGCAGTTCTTC,CASSETGQLRDEQFF
TRBV5-1,TRBJ2-7,few,NA,TGCGCCAGCAGCTCGTTTACGAGCTCCTACGAGCAGTACTTC,CASSSFTSSYEQYF
TRBV27,TRBJ2-1,NA,NA,TGTGCCAGTACAAGCCGGGATTCGGGGAATGAGCAGTTCTTC,CASTSRDSGNEQFF
TRBV7-9,TRBJ1-2,few,NA,TGTGCCAGCAGCTTAGAGCACCGTGGCTACACCTTC,CASSLEHRGYTF
TRBV7-9,TRBJ1-2,NA,NA,TGTGCCAGCAGCTTTGAGAACCGTGGCTATGGCTACACCTTC,CASSFENRGYGYTF
TRBV7-9,TRBJ2-1,NA,NA,TGTGCCAGCAGCCCCACCTCCGGGACTCCCTCCTACAATGAGCAGTTCTTC,CASSPTSGTPSYNEQFF
TRBV5-5,TRBJ2-7,NA,NA,TGTGCCAGCAGGGGAACGGTGACATGGGCCTACGAGCAGTACTTC,CASRGTVTWAYEQYF
TRBV7-2,TRBJ1-2,NA,NA,TGTGCCAGCAGCTTCGCGTCCCTGGGTGGCTACACCTTC,CASSFASLGGYTF
TRBV7-2,TRBJ2-7,few,NA,TGTGCCAGCAGCTTAGCGGGGTCCTCGAACGAGCAGTACTTC,CASSLAGSSNEQYF
TRBV20-1,TRBJ2-1,NA,TRBD2,TGCAGTGCTAACCTAGCGGGCTTCTACAATGAGCAGTTCTTC,CSANLAGFYNEQFF
TRBV4-3,TRBJ2-4,few,NA,TGCGCCAGCAGCCCCGAGGGGGCCAAAAACATTCAGTACTTC,CASSPEGAKNIQYF
TRBV6-5,TRBJ1-1,NA,NA,TGTGCCAGCAGTCTCCTGGACTTACCGAACACTGAAGCTTTCTTT,CASSLLDLPNTEAFF
TRBV6-1,TRBJ1-1,few,NA,TGTGCCAGCAGTGAATTCACTGGGCGCATGAGGACTTTCTTT,CASSEFTGRMRTFF